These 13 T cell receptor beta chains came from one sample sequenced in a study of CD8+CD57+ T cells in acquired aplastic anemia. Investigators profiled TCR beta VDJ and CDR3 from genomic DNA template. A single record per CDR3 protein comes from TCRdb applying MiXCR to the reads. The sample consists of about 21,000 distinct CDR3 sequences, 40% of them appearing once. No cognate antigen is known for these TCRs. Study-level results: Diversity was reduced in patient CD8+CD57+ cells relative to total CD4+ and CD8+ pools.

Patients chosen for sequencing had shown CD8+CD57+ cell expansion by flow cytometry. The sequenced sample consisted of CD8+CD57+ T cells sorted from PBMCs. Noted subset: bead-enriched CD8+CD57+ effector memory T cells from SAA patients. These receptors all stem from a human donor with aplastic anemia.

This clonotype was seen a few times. CDR3 residues: CASSQTGNTNEKLFF. As DNA, the CDR3 is TGTGCCAGCAGCCAAACAGGGAATACTAATGAAAAACTGTTTTTT. V and J are TRBV7-9 and TRBJ1-4; D perhaps matches TRBD1 (6 bases). There are 15 residues in the CDR3. Trimming stripped 5 bases from V and 2 bases from J, with 12 bases between. Germline CDR1 reads SEHNR; CDR2 reads FQNEAQ (reference sequence).

The CDR3: CASSRPLDHLNYGYTF. CDR3 bases: TGTGCCAGCAGCCGCCCCCTGGACCATCTTAACTATGGCTACACCTTC. V and J are TRBV6-5 and TRBJ1-2; D ambiguous. The CDR3 is made up of 16 amino acids. Trimming cost V 6 bases and J 1 base, with 18 bases left between them. Looked up from germline, CDR1 is MNHEY and CDR2 is SVGAGI.

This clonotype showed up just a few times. The DNA for the CDR3 is TGTGCCAGCAGCTTAGAAGGGCGCACTGAAGCTTTCTTT. Translated, it gives CASSLEGRTEAFF. This chain connects TRBV7-9 to TRBJ1-1, with D uncertain. The germline gives CDR1 SEHNR, CDR2 FQNEAQ (reference sequence). Deletions cut 1 base from V and 4 bases from J, with 7 bases between. CDR3 size: 13 residues.

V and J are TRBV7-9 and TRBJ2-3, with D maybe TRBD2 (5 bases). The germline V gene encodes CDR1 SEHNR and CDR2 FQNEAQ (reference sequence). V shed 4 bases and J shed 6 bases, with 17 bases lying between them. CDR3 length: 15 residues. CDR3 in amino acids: CASSSSSSSADTQYF. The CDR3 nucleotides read TGTGCCAGCAGCTCTTCTAGCTCGAGTGCGGATACGCAGTATTTT.

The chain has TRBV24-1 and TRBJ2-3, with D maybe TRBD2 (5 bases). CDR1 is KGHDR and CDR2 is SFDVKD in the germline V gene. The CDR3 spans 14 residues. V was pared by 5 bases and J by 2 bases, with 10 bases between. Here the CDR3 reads CATSAASITDTQYF. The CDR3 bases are TGTGCCACCAGTGCAGCTAGCATCACAGATACGCAGTATTTT.

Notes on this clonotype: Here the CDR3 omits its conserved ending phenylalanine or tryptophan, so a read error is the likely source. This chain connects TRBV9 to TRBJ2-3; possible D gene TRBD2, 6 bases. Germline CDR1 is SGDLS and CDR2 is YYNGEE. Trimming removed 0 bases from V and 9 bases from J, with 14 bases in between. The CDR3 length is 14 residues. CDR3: CASSVVGSGDTQYS. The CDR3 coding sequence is TGTGCCAGCAGCGTAGTCGGTAGCGGAGACACGCAGTATTCT.

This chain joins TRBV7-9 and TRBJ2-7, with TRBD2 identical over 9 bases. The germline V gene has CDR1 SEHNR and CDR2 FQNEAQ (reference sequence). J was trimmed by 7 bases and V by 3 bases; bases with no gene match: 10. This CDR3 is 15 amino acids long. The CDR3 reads CASSLFLAGGLEQYF. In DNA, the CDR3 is TGTGCCAGCAGCTTGTTTCTGGCGGGGGGGCTTGAGCAGTACTTC. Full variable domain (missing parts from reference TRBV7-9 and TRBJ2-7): DTGVSQNPRHKITKRGQNVTFRCDPISEHNRLYWYRQTLGQGPEFLTYFQNEAQLEKSRLLSDRFSAERPKGSFSTLEIQRTEQGDSAMYLCASSLFLAGGLEQYFGPGTRLTVT.

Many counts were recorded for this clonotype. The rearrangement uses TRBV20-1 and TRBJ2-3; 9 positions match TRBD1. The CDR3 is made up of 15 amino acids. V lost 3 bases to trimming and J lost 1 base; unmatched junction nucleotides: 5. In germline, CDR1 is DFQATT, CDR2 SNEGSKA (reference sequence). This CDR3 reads CSARFRDRGTDTQYF. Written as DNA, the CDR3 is TGCAGTGCTAGGTTCCGGGACAGGGGCACAGATACGCAGTATTTT.

CDR3 in amino acids: CASSGRDKQPQHF. The CDR3 DNA sequence: TGTGCCAGCAGTGGCAGGGATAAACAGCCCCAGCATTTT. V and J are TRBV2 and TRBJ1-5; the D gene is possibly TRBD1 (5 bases). Trimming shortened V by 4 bases and J by 7 bases, and 11 bases separated the two germline ends. Per germline, CDR1 SNHLY and CDR2 FYNNEI. The CDR3 runs to 13 residues.

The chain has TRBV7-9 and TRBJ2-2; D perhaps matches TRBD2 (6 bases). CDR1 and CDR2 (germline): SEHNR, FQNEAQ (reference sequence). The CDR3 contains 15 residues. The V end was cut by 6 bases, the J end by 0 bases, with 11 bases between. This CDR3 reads CASRPGLTNTGELFF. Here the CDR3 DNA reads TGTGCCAGCAGACCGGGACTCACGAACACCGGGGAGCTGTTTTTT.

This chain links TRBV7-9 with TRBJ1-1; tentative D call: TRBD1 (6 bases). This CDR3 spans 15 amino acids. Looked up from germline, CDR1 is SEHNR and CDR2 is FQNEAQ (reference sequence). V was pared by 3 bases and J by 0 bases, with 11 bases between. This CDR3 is CASSFMGHLNTEAFF. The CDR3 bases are TGTGCCAGCAGCTTCATGGGACACTTGAACACTGAAGCTTTCTTT.

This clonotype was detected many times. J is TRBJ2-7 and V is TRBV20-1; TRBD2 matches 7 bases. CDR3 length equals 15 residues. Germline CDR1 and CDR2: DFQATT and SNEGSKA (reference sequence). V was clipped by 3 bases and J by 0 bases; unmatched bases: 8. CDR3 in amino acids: CSASGGRATSYEQYF. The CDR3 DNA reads TGCAGTGCTAGCGGAGGGAGGGCGACCTCCTACGAGCAGTACTTC.

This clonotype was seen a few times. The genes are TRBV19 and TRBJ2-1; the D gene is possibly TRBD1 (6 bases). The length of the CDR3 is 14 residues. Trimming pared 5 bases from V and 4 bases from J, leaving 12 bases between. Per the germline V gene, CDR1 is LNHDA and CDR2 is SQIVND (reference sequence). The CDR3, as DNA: TGTGCCAGTAGTTCGAGGGGGACGTACAATGAGCAGTTCTTC. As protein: CASSSRGTYNEQFF.